One sample yielded the 7 T cell receptor beta chains listed below, sequenced in a study of blood T cells in healthy people across ages. With a J-beta primer mix and a sample-barcoded 5' primer, a second PCR ran about 7 to 12 cycles. Each CDR3 protein gets one entry after TCRdb re-called the 5' RACE reads with MiXCR. Among about 830,000 distinct CDR3 sequences listed, 58% were seen once. Sequences were obtained from blood. The receptors were sampled from a young man in good health.

The rearrangement uses TRBV12-3 or TRBV12-4 and TRBJ1-4, with 10 bases aligning to TRBD1. The CDR3 covers 14 residues. V trimming: 7 bases; J trimming: 8 bases; junction bases outside the gene matches: 7. This CDR3 reads CASTPTGGYEKLFF. The CDR3 DNA is TGTGCCAGCACCCCGACAGGGGGCTACGAAAAACTGTTTTTT.

The V gene is TRBV6-2 or TRBV6-3, the J gene TRBJ2-5; 11 bases are shared with TRBD2. The end of the DNA aligns better with TRBJ2-7, so the J call may be wrong. The V gene's germline CDR1 is MNHEY and CDR2 SVGEGT. The CDR3 covers 14 residues. The CDR3, as DNA: TGTGCCAGCAGGACACTAGCGGGAGTCAACGAGCAGTACTTC. Amino acids: CASRTLAGVNEQYF.

The rearrangement uses TRBV13 and TRBJ2-1; 8 bases map to TRBD2. V was pared by 7 bases and J by 10 bases, with 18 bases of the junction left unmatched. This CDR3 has 16 residues. Germline loops: CDR1 PRHDT, CDR2 FYEKMQ (reference sequence). Here the CDR3 DNA reads TGTGCCAGCATCCAAACCGGCGGAGCGGGAGTCGGAGAGCAGTTCTTC. Translation gives CASIQTGGAGVGEQFF.

The chain carries TRBV9 and TRBJ2-3; a weak D match, TRBD2 (6 bases). Germline-derived CDR1 and CDR2 are SGDLS and YYNGEE. The CDR3 has 16 residues. V was trimmed by 3 bases and J by 3 bases, leaving 17 bases between them. CDR3 in DNA: TGTGCCAGCAGCGCCCGCCCCGGGAGTTGGACAGATACGCAGTATTTT. Residues: CASSARPGSWTDTQYF.

The gene calls are TRBV6-2 or TRBV6-3 and TRBJ2-5, with D maybe TRBD2 (6 bases). There are 13 residues in the CDR3. The ends were cut back, 6 bases at V and 0 bases at J, with 8 bases in the middle. Germline-derived CDR1 and CDR2 are MNHEY and SVGEGT. The CDR3 loop reads CASSGDYQETQYF. The CDR3 DNA sequence: TGTGCCAGCAGCGGGGACTACCAAGAGACCCAGTACTTC.

The chain has TRBV29-1 and TRBJ2-1; D gene uncertain. V was clipped by 3 bases and J by 8 bases, with 8 bases between them. CDR1 is SQVTM and CDR2 is ANQGSEA in the germline V gene. This CDR3 contains 11 residues. CDR3 sequence: CSVEFGHEQFF. The CDR3 DNA follows: TGCAGCGTTGAGTTTGGTCATGAGCAGTTCTTC.

This chain connects TRBV5-1 to TRBJ2-3; TRBD2 matches at 8 bases. The trim removed 7 bases at V and 3 bases at J, leaving 10 bases unmatched. CDR3 length equals 15 residues. Germline V CDR1 and CDR2: SGHRS, YFSETQ. CDR3 region: CASLFGRASTDTQYF. The CDR3 DNA is TGCGCCAGCTTGTTCGGGAGGGCCTCAACAGATACGCAGTATTTT.